The 9 T cell receptor beta chains presented below share a single source sample, sequenced in a study of blood T cells in healthy people across ages. Primers used in a second PCR of roughly 7 to 11 cycles were a sample-barcoded 5' primer and a J-beta primer mix. Each CDR3 protein is one row after TCRdb ran MiXCR on the 5' RACE reads. The repertoire consists of around 790,000 distinct CDR3 sequences, with around two fifths occurring once and the leading ten covering about a fifth. Sequenced material: blood. These receptors all come from a man in his 60s in good health.

This clonotype was found a few times. The chain joins TRBV7-9 to TRBJ2-1, with 8 bases fitting TRBD2. V gave up 4 bases and J gave up 7 bases; unmatched junction bases: 12. The V gene's germline CDR1 is SEHNR and CDR2 FQNEAQ (reference sequence). This CDR3 is 16 amino acids long. The CDR3 sequence: CASSSQSGGPGNEQFF. CDR3 nucleotides: TGTGCCAGCAGCTCTCAATCGGGGGGGCCGGGGAATGAGCAGTTCTTC.

The chain links TRBV12-3 or TRBV12-4 to TRBJ2-2; 8 nucleotides agree with TRBD1. CDR3 length: 15 residues. V lost 6 bases and J lost 6; bases outside the gene matches: 9. This chain's CDR3 is CASSPGQGNAGELFF. CDR3 DNA sequence: TGTGCCAGCAGCCCAGGACAGGGTAACGCCGGGGAGCTGTTTTTT.

CDR3 in DNA: TGTGCCAGCAGAGTTCAGGGGGAAGTGAGCGGGGAGCTGTTTTTT. This sequence encodes CASRVQGEVSGELFF. The genes are TRBV2 and TRBJ2-2, with 7 bases aligning to TRBD1. The CDR3 runs to 15 residues. CDR1 is SNHLY and CDR2 is FYNNEI in the germline V gene. J gave up 7 bases and V 6 bases, and 11 bases lay outside the gene matches.

The rearrangement joins TRBV6-6 to TRBJ1-5; D gene unclear. CDR3 length: 14 amino acids. Germline loops: CDR1 MNHNY, CDR2 SVGAGI (reference sequence). V lost 7 bases to trimming and J lost 7 bases, with 17 bases between them. The CDR3 loop is CASIGIGWEQPQHF. For the CDR3, the DNA is TGTGCCAGCATCGGGATCGGCTGGGAACAGCCCCAGCATTTT.

This chain connects TRBV9 to TRBJ2-5, with a tentative D call TRBD2 (6 bases). V was pared by 3 bases and J by 11 bases, with 14 bases between. The CDR3 loop spans 12 amino acids. CDR1 SGDLS and CDR2 YYNGEE come from the germline V gene. CDR3 in DNA: TGTGCCAGCAGCGGGGACTCGGGAGAGCAGTACTTC. Residues: CASSGDSGEQYF.

The chain recombines TRBV10-3 with TRBJ1-5; D uncertain. Germline loops: CDR1 ENHRY, CDR2 SYGVKD. Trimming took off 5 bases at V and 0 bases at J, with 5 bases between the two ends. The CDR3 is 13 amino acids. CDR3 residues: CAISTDSNQPQHF. The DNA of the CDR3 is TGTGCCATCAGTACAGATAGCAATCAGCCCCAGCATTTT.

This clonotype has just a few counts. The genes are TRBV29-1 and TRBJ2-5, with TRBD1 matching 8 bases. Germline V gene lookup returns CDR1 SQVTM and CDR2 ANQGSEA. CDR3 length: 12 residues. The ends lost 6 bases at V and 5 bases at J; junction bases unmatched: 5. CDR3: CSVLTGAETQYF. The CDR3 region has the DNA TGCAGCGTCTTGACAGGGGCCGAGACCCAGTACTTC.

The chain joins TRBV7-2 to TRBJ1-1; D possibly corresponds to TRBD1 (6 bases). Germline V gene data show CDR1 as SGHTA and CDR2 as FQGNSA. V lost 7 bases and J 2 bases, leaving 11 bases between the germline ends. There are 13 residues in the CDR3. In DNA, the CDR3 is TGTGCCAGCAAACAACAGGGTAACACTGAAGCTTTCTTT. Translated: CASKQQGNTEAFF.

In DNA form, the CDR3 reads TGCGCCAGCAGCCAATCCGGGACTAGCACAGATACGCAGTATTTT. Amino acids: CASSQSGTSTDTQYF. The chain has TRBV4-1 and TRBJ2-3, with TRBD2 as a possible D gene (6 bases). The CDR3 totals 15 residues. V lost 2 bases and J 0 bases, leaving 9 bases between the germline ends. Per the germline V gene, CDR1 is MGHRA and CDR2 is YSYEKL.